These T cell receptor beta chains were read from a single sample in a study of human T cells and chemical hapten exposure. Each CDR3 protein is one row after TCRdb ran MiXCR on the RACE reads. The sample lists approximately 41,000 distinct CDR3 sequences, approximately 9.5% occurring once. The sample in question was whole blood, obtained in connection with sensitization to the hapten diphenylcyclopropenone (DPC). The source of these receptors is a man aged 50 or older with alopecia areata. Some clones in this sample may be carry-over from other donors' samples. Each CDR3 is given with its conserved first and last residue. The D gene is left open where the match is weak. The listing skips clone size in some rows; elsewhere it reads once, few, many or a size class.

many	TRBV18	TRBJ2-7	TRBD1	CASSFPPGQGYEQYF	TGTGCCAGCTCCTTTCCCCCGGGACAGGGGTACGAGCAGTACTTC
few	TRBV3-1	TRBJ1-1	TRBD1	CASRDRGSNTEAFF	TGTGCCAGCAGGGACAGGGGATCGAACACTGAAGCTTTCTTT
-	TRBV6-2/TRBV6-3	TRBJ1-2	-	CASSYSWDSRNGYTF	TGTGCCAGCAGTTACTCGTGGGACTCCCGGAATGGCTACACCTTC
many	TRBV18	TRBJ2-7	-	CASSPRSGISYEQYF	TGTGCCAGCTCACCACGGTCAGGGATCTCCTACGAGCAGTACTTC
few	TRBV29-1	TRBJ2-7	TRBD1	CSVQGAAHHNSYEQYF	TGCAGCGTCCAGGGGGCGGCACACCACAACTCCTACGAGCAGTACTTC
many	TRBV20-1	TRBJ2-1	TRBD2	CSASSGSSYNEQFF	TGCAGTGCTAGTAGCGGGAGTTCCTACAATGAGCAGTTCTTC
few	TRBV19	TRBJ1-5	-	CASHSGEQAKPQHF	TGTGCCAGTCATTCTGGGGAACAGGCTAAGCCCCAGCATTTT
few	TRBV4-3	TRBJ2-7	-	CASSQDRRLF	TGCGCCAGCAGCCAAGATCGGAGGTTGTTC
many	TRBV28	TRBJ2-1	TRBD1	CASSRDRGFYNEQFF	TGTGCCAGCAGTCGGGACAGGGGTTTCTACAATGAGCAGTTCTTC
many	TRBV19	TRBJ2-1	-	CASSIVQGSLNEQFF	TGTGCCAGTAGTATCGTCCAGGGAAGCTTGAATGAGCAGTTCTTC
many	TRBV30	TRBJ1-1	-	CAWTPYEGVTTEAFF	TGTGCCTGGACCCCCTATGAAGGGGTAACGACTGAAGCTTTCTTT
-	TRBV28	TRBJ1-1	-	CASSVHTNTEAFF	TGTGCCAGCAGCGTTCACACGAACACTGAAGCTTTCTTT
few	TRBV29-1	TRBJ2-1	-	CSSRRAGVGEGGTYNEQFF	TGCAGCTCACGTCGCGCGGGAGTGGGCGAGGGGGGAACTTACAATGAGCAGTTCTTC
many	TRBV5-1	TRBJ2-5	TRBD1	CASSLQGEETQYF	TGCGCCAGCAGCCTCCAGGGGGAAGAGACCCAGTACTTC
-	TRBV27	TRBJ2-5	-	CASREFGAGGETQYF	TGTGCCAGCAGGGAGTTTGGGGCCGGGGGAGAGACCCAGTACTTC
-	TRBV2	TRBJ2-7	TRBD2	CATLPAGVSIEQYF	TGTGCCACCCTCCCAGCGGGAGTTAGTATCGAGCAGTACTTC
medium-sized	TRBV28	TRBJ2-7	TRBD2	CASSWTSASYEQYF	TGTGCCAGCAGCTGGACTAGCGCCTCCTACGAGCAGTACTTC
many	TRBV12-3/TRBV12-4	TRBJ2-7	-	CASSLDGLAGEQYF	TGTGCCAGCAGTTTAGACGGTTTGGCGGGGGAGCAGTACTTC
-	TRBV19	TRBJ2-7	TRBD1	CASSPRPPGGEQYF	TGTGCCAGTAGTCCCCGGCCCCCAGGGGGCGAGCAGTACTTC
many	TRBV30	TRBJ2-4	-	CAWRERVTNIQYF	TGTGCCTGGAGGGAAAGGGTCACAAACATTCAGTACTTC
-	TRBV12-3/TRBV12-4	TRBJ2-3	-	CASSFGQRTDTQYF	TGTGCCAGCAGTTTCGGACAGCGCACAGATACGCAGTATTTT
-	TRBV2	TRBJ2-1	TRBD1	CASSEAGQVNF	TGTGCCAGCAGTGAAGCGGGACAGGTCAACTTC
many	TRBV7-9	TRBJ2-4	-	CASSQLSNIQYF	TGTGCCAGCAGCCAACTCTCAAACATTCAGTACTTC
few	TRBV6-5	TRBJ1-2	-	CASSYGNYGYTF	TGTGCCAGCAGCTACGGGAACTATGGCTACACCTTC
few	TRBV5-1	TRBJ2-7	TRBD1	CASSQGQFYEQYF	TGCGCCAGCAGCCAGGGACAGTTCTACGAGCAGTACTTC
few	TRBV19	TRBJ2-7	TRBD1	CASSPWDSSYEQYF	TGTGCCAGTAGTCCCTGGGACAGCTCCTACGAGCAGTACTTC